This T cell receptor (beta chain) came from a study of blood T cells in healthy people across ages. The CDR3 is 16 amino acids. With regard to this clonotype: This may be a read error: a much more frequent sequence differs by one nucleotide.

The sample providers were healthy Caucasian people from Russia, aged roughly 6 to 95. A second PCR, run for about 6 to 11 cycles, used a sample-barcoded 5' primer plus a J-beta primer mix. TCRdb re-called the 5' RACE reads with MiXCR, one entry per CDR3 protein. Altogether about 670,000 distinct CDR3 sequences are present, roughly two fifths being singletons, with the ten largest covering 25% to 35%. The chain has TRBV12-3 or TRBV12-4 and TRBJ2-7; perhaps D is TRBD1 or TRBD2 (5 bases each). The J call may be mistaken, given a closer DNA end match to TRBJ2-5. The sequencing sample was made of blood. The TCR sequence derives from an elderly man in good health. The CDR3 here is CASSTWGRGAQKTQYF. CDR3 nucleotide sequence: TGTGCCAGCAGTACATGGGGCCGGGGCGCACAAAAGACCCAGTACTTC.